Ten or more counts support the clone carrying this TCR beta chain. As yet, its antigen is unknown. Amplified TCR beta CDR3 regions came from RNA transcripts. Primed by the HTBI set, a first-round RT-PCR was run on the TCR CDR3. A single record per CDR3 protein comes from TCRdb applying MiXCR to the multiplex PCR reads. The repertoire holds about 330,000 distinct CDR3 sequences, with roughly 13% as singletons. This specimen comes from a study of T cells in Graves' hyperthyroidism and ophthalmopathy. General study findings and limits: Ophthalmopathy onset followed model prediction by a median approximately 6.2 months.

The study included ophthalmopathy patients with Clinical Activity Score at least 3, NOSPECS grade at least 4 and duration under 3 months. Pregnant or lactating patients were excluded, as were those with uncontrolled infection or other autoimmune disease. This receptor was obtained from a woman in her thirties or forties with Graves' ophthalmopathy. The sequenced sample was blood.

CDR3 nucleotide sequence: TGTGCCACCAGTGACACCCGACAGGGCACGAACACCGGGGAGCTGTTTTTT. It encodes CATSDTRQGTNTGELFF. V gene TRBV24-1 combines with J gene TRBJ2-2; 7 bases map to TRBD1. Looked up from germline, CDR1 is KGHDR and CDR2 is SFDVKD. V was pared by 4 bases and J by 0 bases, with 7 bases of the junction left unmatched. The CDR3 length is 17 residues.